This T cell receptor (beta chain) is drawn from a study of cytomegalovirus exposure and HLA in healthy donors. Study-wide points: HLA alleles were associated with some 16,000 TCR beta sequences in a later analysis at 0.05 false discovery rate.

Primers for the PCR totalled 60 Vbeta and 13 Jbeta. TCRdb's table, derived via immunoSEQ multiplex PCR, lists solely in-frame clones and lacks some. Of about 120,000 clones detected, 60% to 85% appear once; the ten largest clones hold 3% to 4%. The J segment lost 3 bases and the V segment lost 3 bases, leaving 9 bases of the junction unmatched. Germline V gene data show CDR1 as SQVTM and CDR2 as ANQGSEA. The CDR3 contains 15 residues. Comment on this clone: Its antigen is unknown.

Specimen: PBMCs. V usage is TRBV29-1 and J usage is TRBJ2-7, with 9 positions matching TRBD1. This TCR was sampled from a woman aged 25 to 39 in good health and CMV-seropositive. The CDR3 is CSVDIPGQGRYEQYF. The DNA for the CDR3 is TGCAGCGTTGATATCCCGGGACAGGGTCGCTACGAGCAGTACTTC.